A selection of T cell receptor beta chains follows, all from one sample in a study of neurological immune-mediated disorders. MiXCR, run by TCRdb on the 5' RACE reads, gives a single entry per CDR3 protein. The sample contains around 33,000 distinct CDR3 sequences, roughly 25% of which appear only once. The sample taken for sequencing was CD4+ T cells from blood. Source of these receptors: a man between 50 and 59 years old with HTLV-1-associated myelopathy (HAM/TSP). CDR3s leave out the opening cysteine and the closing phenylalanine or tryptophan.

>TRBV20-1|TRBJ2-4|11
SATSGSGNIQY
>TRBV5-1|TRBJ1-1|14
ASSPLEGGSRTEAF
>TRBV5-1|TRBJ1-1|12
ASSFPNQNTEAF
>TRBV5-1|TRBJ2-3|13
ASSSRTGSTDTQY
>TRBV5-6|TRBJ1-6|13
ASSLDGGRGSPLH
>TRBV5-1|TRBJ2-7|12
ASSLAVSSYEQY
>TRBV14|TRBJ1-1|13
ASSRSTQGRTEAF
>TRBV24-1|TRBJ2-2|12
ATRGTPNTGELF
>TRBV20-1|TRBJ2-2|12
SARAGGNTGELF
>TRBV3-1|TRBJ2-1|15
ASSRDRLRGVHNEQF
>TRBV6-5|TRBJ1-1|13
ASSYLRTGGREAF
>TRBV7-6|TRBJ1-1|12
ASSPGQGNTEAF
>TRBV20-1|TRBJ2-2|12
SARGEANTGELF
>TRBV5-1|TRBJ1-2|13
ASSPGPAGNYGYT
>TRBV20-1|TRBJ2-1|12
SAIPGQGSNEQF
>TRBV5-5|TRBJ1-5|13
ASSLVGGGHQPQH
>TRBV5-1|TRBJ2-3|12
ASGETGGSDTQY
>TRBV7-2|TRBJ2-4|15
ASSLGTTPRAKNIQY
>TRBV10-3|TRBJ2-4|11
AIASPGLDIQY
>TRBV12-3/TRBV12-4|TRBJ2-7|11
ASSGLSYYEQY
>TRBV12-3/TRBV12-4|TRBJ2-2|14
ASSPGTRSNTGELF
>TRBV28|TRBJ1-2|10
ASSPRGRGYT
>TRBV5-1|TRBJ2-5|12
ASSFGGSRETQY
>TRBV20-1|TRBJ2-1|13
SARMLGQGGGEQF
>TRBV5-1|TRBJ2-6|13
ASSFGGTGANVLT
>TRBV7-4|TRBJ2-5|18
ASSLGTPYPTGEKRETQY
>TRBV19|TRBJ1-5|13
ASSRTAASNQPQH
>TRBV5-1|TRBJ2-2|12
ASRYTGSTGELF
>TRBV6-1|TRBJ1-1|11
ASSEAGATEAF
>TRBV28|TRBJ1-4|13
ASSGAGQDNEKLF
>TRBV5-1|TRBJ1-5|13
ASSLAGSTNQPQH
>TRBV5-1|TRBJ2-6|13
ASSLAVSGANVLT
>TRBV3-1|TRBJ1-1|11
ASGRTVNTEAF
>TRBV5-1|TRBJ2-6|12
ASSEARGSNVLT
>TRBV5-1|TRBJ2-5|9
ASSVDRARY
>TRBV3-1|TRBJ2-3|11
ASSARGADTQY
>TRBV5-5|TRBJ1-3|14
ASSLTGGLSGNTIY
>TRBV12-3/TRBV12-4|TRBJ1-3|13
ASSYDRRSGNTIY
>TRBV7-2|TRBJ2-1|12
ASSSQAGRNEQF
>TRBV5-1|TRBJ1-1|9
ASSLAGEAF
>TRBV27|TRBJ1-1|12
ASSFGQGAAEAF
>TRBV2|TRBJ1-2|12
ATEQRGRMYGYT
>TRBV6-5|TRBJ1-1|12
ASSYPGTVTEAF
>TRBV5-1|TRBJ2-1|11
ASRQVSYNEQF
>TRBV20-1|TRBJ1-3|13
SARGDARAGNTIY
>TRBV5-1|TRBJ1-1|12
ASGAGGGRTEAF
>TRBV20-1|TRBJ1-6|13
SASRTGGNNSPLH
>TRBV20-1|TRBJ1-6|13
SAPSSGSYNSPLH
>TRBV12-3/TRBV12-4|TRBJ1-1|12
ASSSEQDKAEAF
>TRBV14|TRBJ2-1|13
ASRSTSGSYNEQF
>TRBV15|TRBJ1-1|13
ATSRDLMWDTEAF
>TRBV9|TRBJ1-1|13
ASSPQTRMNTEAF
>TRBV11-2|TRBJ2-7|14
ASSLDRGFSLGEQY